A single sample is the source of the 30 T cell receptor beta chains below, sequenced in a study of T cells expressing NK-cell markers. Following a re-call of the 5' RACE reads, TCRdb has one entry per CDR3 protein and lacks DNA. The sample table sets out about 160,000 distinct CDR3 sequences. The sequenced material came from blood T cells: a sorted CD56 or NKG2C T cell subset, CD4+ or CD8+ T cells, or bulk PBMC T cells (not recorded which). Receptors originate from a woman between 18 and 69 years old in good health.

This chain links TRBV10-3 with TRBJ1-1; TCRdb designates TRBD1, a call that cannot be tested without DNA. Germline CDR1 and CDR2: ENHRY and SYGVKD. This CDR3 is 17 amino acids long. CDR3 residues: CAISKGELAGMNTEAFF.

The V and J genes are TRBV7-9 and TRBJ2-7. CDR3 length: 13 residues. Germline V gives CDR1 SEHNR, CDR2 FQNEAQ (reference sequence). The CDR3 spells CASSLEVTYEQYF.

The rearrangement joins TRBV5-1 to TRBJ2-7; TCRdb picks TRBD1, but there is no DNA to check that call. This CDR3 is 14 amino acids long. Germline CDR1 SGHRS, CDR2 YFSETQ. This CDR3 reads CASSLEDREYEQYF.

V gene TRBV20-1 combines with J gene TRBJ2-7. The CDR3 has 15 amino acids. Germline V gene lookup returns CDR1 DFQATT and CDR2 SNEGSKA (reference sequence). The CDR3 sequence is CSARERAFLSYEQYF.

CDR3 loop: CASSQRDTHTEAFF. This chain links TRBV3-1 with TRBJ1-1; TCRdb indicates TRBD1, and absent DNA this call remains unverified. Germline CDR1 reads LGHDT; CDR2 reads YNNKEL (reference sequence). CDR3 length: 14 amino acids.

The rearrangement links TRBV7-9 to TRBJ1-1; TCRdb outputs TRBD1, but without DNA this stays unchecked. The CDR3 has 15 residues. Germline CDR1 SEHNR, CDR2 FQNEAQ (reference sequence). The CDR3 protein is CASSLYGGGLAEAFF.

The rearrangement joins TRBV20-1 to TRBJ2-2; TCRdb outputs TRBD1, but without DNA this stays unchecked. Germline V gene data show CDR1 as DFQATT and CDR2 as SNEGSKA (reference sequence). This CDR3 is built from 15 residues. CDR3 loop: CSARGGQGPTGELFF.

The chain is built from TRBV7-2 and TRBJ2-2; TCRdb picks TRBD2, but there is no DNA to check that call. Germline V gene sequence: CDR1 SGHTA, CDR2 FQGNSA. This CDR3 comprises 15 residues. The CDR3 region is CASPAGTSNTGELFF.

The genes are TRBV29-1 and TRBJ2-2. Germline-derived CDR1 and CDR2 are SQVTM and ANQGSEA. The CDR3 spans 14 residues. The CDR3 sequence: CSVLGSSNTGELFF.

This chain connects TRBV7-3 to TRBJ1-1; TCRdb picks TRBD1, but there is no DNA to check that call. This CDR3 region has 13 residues. CDR1 is SGHTA, CDR2 FQGTGA, per germline. The CDR3 protein is CASSLTPSLEAFF. The entire variable domain, with the rest obtained from reference TRBV7-3 and TRBJ1-1, is as follows: GAGVSQTPSNKVTEKGKYVELRCDPISGHTALYWYRQSLGQGPEFLIYFQGTGAADDSGLPNDRFFAVRPEGSVSTLKIQRTERGDSAVYLCASSLTPSLEAFFGQGTRLTVV.

The CDR3 spells CASSIRQPRYNSGANVLTF. The V and J genes are TRBV3-1 and TRBJ2-6. Germline V gene lookup returns CDR1 LGHDT and CDR2 YNNKEL (reference sequence). The CDR3 spans 19 residues.

The chain combines TRBV12-3 or TRBV12-4 with TRBJ1-1. This CDR3 contains 15 residues. CDR3 residues: CASSLAGRMNTEAFF.

The V call is TRBV20-1, the J call TRBJ2-1; TCRdb's D call, TRBD2, is unchecked because there is no DNA. The CDR3 totals 15 residues. CDR1 is DFQATT, CDR2 SNEGSKA, per germline (reference sequence). The CDR3 spells CSATSAGLRGNEQFF.

This chain connects TRBV6-1 to TRBJ2-3; the D gene TCRdb calls, TRBD1, cannot be checked with no DNA. The length of the CDR3 is 13 residues. Germline V gene data show CDR1 as MNHNS and CDR2 as SASEGT. CDR3 in amino acids: CASSRPGTDTQYF.

This chain joins TRBV20-1 and TRBJ2-1; lacking DNA, the TRBD1 call made by TCRdb goes unchecked. This CDR3 is built from 14 residues. Germline V gene data show CDR1 as DFQATT and CDR2 as SNEGSKA (reference sequence). Here the CDR3 reads CSANSGPSYNEQFF.

This CDR3 is CASSPLTSGSGFAGELFF. The chain recombines TRBV4-2 with TRBJ2-2; TCRdb's D gene call, TRBD2, goes unchecked for lack of DNA. The CDR3 totals 18 residues. Per the germline V gene, CDR1 is LGHNA and CDR2 is YNFKEQ.

The chain uses TRBV5-1 and TRBJ2-2; TCRdb indicates TRBD1, and absent DNA this call remains unverified. The CDR3 is 15 amino acids. The V gene's germline CDR1 is SGHRS and CDR2 YFSETQ. The CDR3 reads CASRAGGSYTGELFF.

The rearrangement joins TRBV20-1 to TRBJ2-1. This CDR3 is 16 amino acids long. Germline values: CDR1 DFQATT, CDR2 SNEGSKA (reference sequence). CDR3 region: CSAKSADSSSYNEQFF.

J is TRBJ1-5 and V is TRBV12-3 or TRBV12-4; the TCRdb call, TRBD1, lacks DNA for checking. CDR3 length: 14 amino acids. CDR3 region: CASSTLQGSQPQHF.

CDR3 sequence reads: CASSLIPGQRHNEQFF. The V call is TRBV7-3, the J call TRBJ2-1; TCRdb's D call of TRBD2 is untestable without DNA. The CDR3 covers 16 residues. Looked up from germline, CDR1 is SGHTA and CDR2 is FQGTGA.

The chain has TRBV20-1 and TRBJ2-2; TCRdb's D gene call, TRBD2, goes unchecked for lack of DNA. CDR3 length: 14 amino acids. The germline V gene has CDR1 DFQATT and CDR2 SNEGSKA (reference sequence). The CDR3 sequence: CSARSGVNTGELFF.

The chain joins TRBV2 to TRBJ2-7. This CDR3 region has 15 residues. Germline-derived CDR1 and CDR2 are SNHLY and FYNNEI. CDR3 loop: CASSEITGMLYEQYF. Complete variable domain (other parts from reference TRBV2 and TRBJ2-7): EPEVTQTPSHQVTQMGQEVILRCVPISNHLYFYWYRQILGQKVEFLVSFYNNEISEKSEIFDDQFSVERPDGSNFTLKIRSTKLEDSAMYFCASSEITGMLYEQYFGPGTRLTVT.

The chain carries TRBV7-2 and TRBJ2-5; checking the TCRdb D call of TRBD1 is not possible without DNA. The germline CDR1 and CDR2 sequences are SGHTA and FQGNSA. The CDR3 runs 13 residues. This CDR3 is CASSPGTTGAQYF.

The chain employs TRBV12-3 or TRBV12-4 and TRBJ1-5; the D call from TCRdb, TRBD1, cannot be confirmed without DNA. This CDR3 is 15 amino acids long. CDR3 sequence: CASSLAGAGVQPQHF.

The V call is TRBV29-1, the J call TRBJ2-7. Germline CDR1 and CDR2: SQVTM and ANQGSEA. The CDR3 covers 11 residues. The CDR3: CSARSGYEQYF.

The chain recombines TRBV9 with TRBJ2-2; the D call of TRBD1 rests on TCRdb alone, since no DNA is present to check it. The CDR3 is made up of 15 amino acids. CDR1 and CDR2 from the germline V gene are SGDLS and YYNGEE. The CDR3 sequence: CASSVANRVTGELFF.

V usage is TRBV27 and J usage is TRBJ2-1; TCRdb names TRBD1, which stays unverified in the absence of DNA. Germline V lookup: CDR1 MNHEY, CDR2 SMNVEV (reference sequence). This CDR3 is 12 amino acids long. The CDR3 here is CASSSDPGGRFF.

The V and J genes are TRBV30 and TRBJ2-7. The CDR3 is 14 residues long. Germline CDR1 and CDR2: GTSNPN and SVGIG (reference sequence). CDR3 residues: CAWSVQGSSYEQYF.

The chain recombines TRBV29-1 with TRBJ1-2; TCRdb designates TRBD1, a call that cannot be tested without DNA. The CDR3 covers 14 residues. Germline CDR1 and CDR2: SQVTM and ANQGSEA. CDR3 region: CSVEKGQGRYGYTF.

This chain links TRBV4-1 with TRBJ2-1. This CDR3 is 15 amino acids long. The germline CDR1 and CDR2 sequences are MGHRA and YSYEKL. The CDR3 here is CASSQEMESFTEQFF.